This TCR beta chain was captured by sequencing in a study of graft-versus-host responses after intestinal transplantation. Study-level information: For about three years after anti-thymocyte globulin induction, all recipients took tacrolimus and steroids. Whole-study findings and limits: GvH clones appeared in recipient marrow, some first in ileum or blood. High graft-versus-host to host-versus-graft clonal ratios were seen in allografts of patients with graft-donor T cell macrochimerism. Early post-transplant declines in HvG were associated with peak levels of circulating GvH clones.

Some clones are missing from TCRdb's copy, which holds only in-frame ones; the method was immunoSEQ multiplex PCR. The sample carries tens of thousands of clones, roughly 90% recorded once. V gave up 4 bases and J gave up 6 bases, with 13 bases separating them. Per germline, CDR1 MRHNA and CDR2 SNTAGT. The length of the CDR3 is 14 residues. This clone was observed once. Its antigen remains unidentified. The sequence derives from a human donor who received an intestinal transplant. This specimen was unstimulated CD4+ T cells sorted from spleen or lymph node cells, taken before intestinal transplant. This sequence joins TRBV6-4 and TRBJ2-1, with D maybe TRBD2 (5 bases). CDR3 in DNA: TGTGCCAGCAGTGGATCCACTAGTTCCAATGAGCAGTTCTTC. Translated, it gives CASSGSTSSNEQFF.